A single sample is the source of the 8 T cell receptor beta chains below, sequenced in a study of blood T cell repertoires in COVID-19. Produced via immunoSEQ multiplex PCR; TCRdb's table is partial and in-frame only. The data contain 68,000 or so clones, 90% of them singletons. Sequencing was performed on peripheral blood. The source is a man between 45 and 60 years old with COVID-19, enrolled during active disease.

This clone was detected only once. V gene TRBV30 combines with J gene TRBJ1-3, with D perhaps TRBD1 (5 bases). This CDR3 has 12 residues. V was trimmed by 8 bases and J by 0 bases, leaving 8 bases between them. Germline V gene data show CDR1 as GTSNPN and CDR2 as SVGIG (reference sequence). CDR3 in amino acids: CAGTFSGNTIYF. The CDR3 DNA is TGTGCCGGGACCTTCTCTGGAAACACCATATATTTT.

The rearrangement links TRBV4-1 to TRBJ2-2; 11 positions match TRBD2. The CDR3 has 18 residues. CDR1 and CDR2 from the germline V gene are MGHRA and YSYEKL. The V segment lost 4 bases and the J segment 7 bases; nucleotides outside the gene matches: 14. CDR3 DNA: TGCGCCAGCAGCCTTACGACTAGCGGGAATATAAGGAACGGGGAGCTGTTTTTT. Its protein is CASSLTTSGNIRNGELFF.

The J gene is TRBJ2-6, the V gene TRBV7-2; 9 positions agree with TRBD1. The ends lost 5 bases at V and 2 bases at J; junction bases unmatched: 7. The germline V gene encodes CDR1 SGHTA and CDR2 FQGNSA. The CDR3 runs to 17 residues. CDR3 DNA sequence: TGTGCCAGCAGCAAACAGGGGGCACAAACTGGGGCCAACGTCCTGACTTTC. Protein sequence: CASSKQGAQTGANVLTF.

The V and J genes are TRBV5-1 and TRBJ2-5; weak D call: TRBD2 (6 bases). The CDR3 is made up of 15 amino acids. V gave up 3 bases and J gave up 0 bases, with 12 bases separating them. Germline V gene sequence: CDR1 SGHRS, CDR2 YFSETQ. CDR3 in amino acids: CASSSTAGNQETQYF. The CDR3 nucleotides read TGCGCCAGCAGCTCTACTGCGGGGAACCAAGAGACCCAGTACTTC. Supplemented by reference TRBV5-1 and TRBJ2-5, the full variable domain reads KAGVTQTPRYLIKTRGQQVTLSCSPISGHRSVSWYQQTPGQGLQFLFEYFSETQRNKGNFPGRFSGRQFSNSRSEMNVSTLELGDSALYLCASSSTAGNQETQYFGPGTRLLVL.

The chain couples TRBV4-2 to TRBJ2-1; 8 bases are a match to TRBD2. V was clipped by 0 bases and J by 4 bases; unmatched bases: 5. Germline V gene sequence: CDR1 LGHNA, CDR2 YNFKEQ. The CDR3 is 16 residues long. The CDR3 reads CASSQEVGGEYNEQFF. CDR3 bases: TGTGCCAGCAGCCAAGAGGTCGGGGGGGAGTACAATGAGCAGTTCTTC.

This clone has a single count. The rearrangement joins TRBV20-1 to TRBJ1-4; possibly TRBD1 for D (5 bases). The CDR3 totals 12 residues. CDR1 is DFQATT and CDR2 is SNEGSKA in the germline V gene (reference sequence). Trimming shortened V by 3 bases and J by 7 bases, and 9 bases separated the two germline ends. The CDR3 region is CSASPGGEKLFF. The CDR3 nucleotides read TGCAGTGCTAGTCCCGGGGGTGAAAAACTGTTTTTT.

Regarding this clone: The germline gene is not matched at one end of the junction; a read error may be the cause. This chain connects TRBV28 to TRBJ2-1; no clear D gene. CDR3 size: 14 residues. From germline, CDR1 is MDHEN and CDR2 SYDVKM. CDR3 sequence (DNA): TGTGCCAGCGGTTTCAACAACCCCTACAATGAGCAGTTCTTC. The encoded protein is CASGFNNPYNEQFF.

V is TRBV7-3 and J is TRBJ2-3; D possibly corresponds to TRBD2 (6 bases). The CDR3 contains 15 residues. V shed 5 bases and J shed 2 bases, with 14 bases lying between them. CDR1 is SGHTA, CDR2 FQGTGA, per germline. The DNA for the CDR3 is TGTGCCAGCAGCACGCCTAGCGAGGACACAGATACGCAGTATTTT. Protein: CASSTPSEDTDTQYF.